This T cell receptor beta chain was obtained from a study of CD8+ T cells in alopecia areata. In each case, RNA was isolated and then reverse transcribed into cDNA as the sequencing template. The data were produced by immunoSEQ multiplex PCR, yet TCRdb's version contains in-frame clones alone and is incomplete. The table has about 100,000 clones, 50% to 60% seen once. As concerns this clone: The antigen is undetermined.

Lesional scalp punch biopsies and peripheral blood were collected from alopecia areata patients. Study-wide findings and caveats: When scalp samples are sequenced, resident alphabeta T cells of normal skin are also captured. Compared with normal scalp, lesional scalp had higher clonality and more expanded CD8+ clones.

Per the germline V gene, CDR1 is MNHEY and CDR2 is SMNVEV (reference sequence). V dropped 0 bases and J dropped 6 bases, with 12 bases sitting between them. The CDR3 totals 15 residues. The source material was NKG2D-low CD8+ T cells sorted from blood. This chain uses TRBV27 with TRBJ1-5, with unresolved D. The TCR originated in a human donor with alopecia areata. The CDR3 nucleotides read TGTGCCAGCAGTTTATCTTCAGGACGAGGTCAGCCCCAGCATTTT. Encoded protein: CASSLSSGRGQPQHF.